This TCR beta chain was retrieved from a study of cytomegalovirus exposure and HLA in healthy donors (TCRdb year 2017). Some background on the complete study: According to a later analysis, one platform produced both the 100 to 150 validation repertoires and the 620 or so repertoires of the first cohort. High-throughput TCR immunosequencing, statistical association of individual TCRs with disease status, and machine learning were combined to predict cytomegalovirus infection status. A separate validation cohort of roughly 130 different subjects was used in addition to the roughly 720-subject first cohort. The study aimed to test whether cataloging public T cell receptors could reveal signatures of past pathogen exposure.

The donors were included in the validation cohort of over a hundred subjects, a group kept apart from the approximately 690-subject first cohort. The V end loses 10 bases and the J end loses 1 base, and a stretch of 13 bases separates them. From cysteine to phenylalanine, the CDR3 is 13 amino acids long. The read is trimmed to its CDR3 DNA, 39 bases read in frame from base 1. Per the germline V gene, ENHRY is the CDR1 and SYGVKD is the CDR2. About this clone: Its cognate antigen has yet to be identified. Base quality data are lacking; no much larger clone is found one base away.

Overall results and qualifications from the work: A few of the identified cytomegalovirus-associated TCR beta chains were confirmed in vitro to be specific for cytomegalovirus antigens. Most TCR sequences were seen in very few donors, while some public TCRs were found in many individuals. A total of fewer than 200 TCR beta chains were listed by the study as associated with cytomegalovirus. The classifier was reported to diagnose cytomegalovirus status with high specificity and sensitivity in both the original and validation cohorts. A later analysis lacked HLA typing for the validation cohort, so it scored co-occurrence in that cohort across all 120 or so repertoires. In a later analysis, TCRs clustered in the first cohort were found to also tend to co-occur in the 120 or so validation repertoires, with about 93% of cluster scores above 0. It was suggested by the authors that the approach could potentially be generalized to other disease states and immunological phenotypes.

Libraries were made using the immunoSEQ multiplex PCR assay. The authors' analysis ran thus. A statistical classification framework was developed to diagnose cytomegalovirus status using the catalog of TCR beta chain sequences. What TCRdb holds here is the immuneACCESS table cut down to in-frame rearrangements. Part of the clones is not present; checked against another copy, under half of the missing clones reflect an unresolved V gene, and the others are unexplained. D and trimming were read from the DNA, whereas the V and J calls and clone size are those reported in that table. The sample contains 150,000 or so clones, approximately 90% of them found a single time. The ten top clones hold less than 7% of the sample.

Material for sequencing was PBMCs. The chain employs TRBV10-3 and TRBJ1-1, with no reliable assignment of the D segment. The clonotype was recovered from a woman aged 30 to 39 in good health and CMV-seropositive. The CDR3: CATLQNPNTEAFF. The base sequence is TGTGCCACCCTACAGAACCCGAACACTGAAGCTTTCTTT.